The next 11 T cell receptor beta chains were all read from a single sample in a study of kidney transplant recipient with SARS-CoV-2 infection. TCRdb ran MiXCR on the reads and lists one entry per CDR3 protein. The sample includes some 220,000 distinct CDR3 sequences, around 28% of them seen just once. The sample consisted of a blood sample, taken at baseline and on day 111 from a kidney transplant recipient. The source is a young adult male patient who had COVID-19 and was a kidney transplant recipient. Some T cells may be the graft donor's.

On this clonotype: It may be a read error: a sequence one base away is much more abundant. The J gene is TRBJ2-6, the V gene TRBV8-2. TRBV8-2 is designated a pseudogene. This CDR3 region has 17 residues. Written as DNA, the CDR3 is TGTGGCATTTATTATAGGATAACACAAGGTCGGGCCAACGTCCTGACTTTC. Translation: CGIYYRITQGRANVLTF.

The CDR3 nucleotides are TGTGCCGCAATGGCGGCCCATAGTAACTGGGGCTCCTACAATGAGCAGTTCTTC. Its protein is CAAMAAHSNWGSYNEQFF. The J gene is TRBJ2-1, the V gene TRBV2; D ambiguous. Germline loops: CDR1 SNHLY, CDR2 FYNNEI. The V gene lost 11 bases and the J gene lost 0 bases, with 26 bases spanning the gap. This CDR3 is 18 amino acids long.

This clonotype appeared many times. The chain employs TRBV7-9 and TRBJ1-2; no clear D. Germline V gene sequence: CDR1 SEHNR, CDR2 FQNEAQ (reference sequence). The CDR3 is 17 residues long. The V gene lost 5 bases and the J gene lost 4 bases, with 23 bases spanning the gap. CDR3: CASSVVKYHGKTYGYTF. As DNA, the CDR3 is TGTGCCAGCAGCGTCGTAAAATACCATGGAAAGACCTATGGCTACACCTTC.

This clonotype has a handful of counts. A much larger clone sits a single nucleotide away, making a read error possible. J is TRBJ1-1 and V is TRBV3-1, with unresolved D. Germline CDR1 reads LGHDT; CDR2 reads YNNKEL (reference sequence). The CDR3 length is 17 residues. The CDR3 region is CVSSHRVPISIRTEAFF. In nucleotides, the CDR3 is TGTGTCAGCAGCCATAGGGTTCCCATTTCAATTCGCACTGAAGCTTTCTTT.

In its sample, this clonotype was seen many times. CDR3 DNA sequence: TGCGCCAGCAGCGTGAGGAGAGGACGTCGAAAGACCTATGGCTACACCTTC. As protein: CASSVRRGRRKTYGYTF. This chain uses TRBV4-3 with TRBJ1-2; D is unclear. Germline V gives CDR1 LGHNA, CDR2 YSLEER. The CDR3 consists of 17 residues. Deletions cut 5 bases from V and 4 bases from J, with 23 bases between.

The chain is built from TRBV20-1 and TRBJ2-7, with a possible D match to TRBD2 (6 bases). V was cut by 3 bases and J by 4 bases, with 16 bases left in between. CDR3 length: 14 amino acids. Germline V gives CDR1 DFQATT, CDR2 SNEGSKA (reference sequence). The chain's CDR3 is CSASPGTSHYEQYF. In DNA, the CDR3 is TGCAGTGCTAGCCCTGGGACTTCCCATTACGAGCAGTACTTC.

This clonotype was counted at least ten times. The rearrangement joins TRBV6-6 to TRBJ2-7, with 8 nucleotides matching TRBD1. The junction had 10 bases not matched to a gene; V was cut back by 0 bases and J by 6 bases. This CDR3 has 16 residues. Germline V CDR1 and CDR2: MNHNY, SVGAGI (reference sequence). DNA of the CDR3: TGTGCCAGCAGTTACTCGACGGTACTAGACAGGGGCGAGCAGTACGTC. Protein: CASSYSTVLDRGEQYV.

The rearrangement uses TRBV12-3 or TRBV12-4 and TRBJ2-1; D remains unclear. V was clipped by 0 bases and J by 7 bases, with 19 bases between them. The CDR3 has 17 amino acids. The CDR3 nucleotides are TGTGCCAGCAGTTTAGCGCTTCCAGGCGTCTTGAGAAATGAGCAGTTCTTC. Protein sequence: CASSLALPGVLRNEQFF.

On this clonotype: A much bigger clone sits one base away, suggesting this may be a read error. The genes are TRBV3-1 and TRBJ1-2, with D unresolved. The germline CDR1 and CDR2 sequences are LGHDT and YNNKEL (reference sequence). CDR3 length: 17 residues. V was pared by 5 bases and J by 4 bases, with 23 bases between. The CDR3: CASSYARTLRKTYGYTF. The CDR3 DNA follows: TGTGCCAGCAGCTATGCCCGCACCCTTCGAAAGACCTATGGCTACACCTTC.

Worth noting for this clonotype: This clone may be a read error of a much larger clone one base away. This chain joins TRBV25-1 and TRBJ1-2; D possibly corresponds to TRBD1 (6 bases). From germline, CDR1 is MGHDK and CDR2 SYGVNS. V was pared by 3 bases and J by 4 bases, with 21 bases between. This CDR3 spans 17 amino acids. DNA of the CDR3: TGTGCCAGCAGTGATAATAAAGAACAGGGAAAGACCTATGGCTACACCTTC. This encodes CASSDNKEQGKTYGYTF.

Of note for this clonotype: An end of the junction differs from the germline gene, which may be a read error. The chain employs TRBV3-1 and TRBJ2-3; TRBD1 agrees at 9 bases. The germline V gene encodes CDR1 LGHDT and CDR2 YNNKEL (reference sequence). This CDR3 is 16 amino acids long. In DNA form, the CDR3 reads TGTACCAGCAGCCAAGGGGAGGGGACAGGGACAGATACGCAGTATTTT. This translates into CTSSQGEGTGTDTQYF.